Detailed here is one TCR beta chain. Its cognate antigen is unknown. The entry originates in a study of cytomegalovirus exposure and HLA in healthy donors. Study-wide results and limits: Among immune exposure information, only CMV serostatus was available. Sequencing depth roughly uniform across donors was assumed in presence/absence analyses.

PCR involved 60 Vbeta and 13 Jbeta primers. Only in-frame clones appear in the TCRdb table, and some are missing; sequencing was by immunoSEQ multiplex PCR. There are under 170,000 clones in the sample; less than 85% occur only once, and around 6.6% lies in the top ten. The CDR3 sequence is 17 residues long. Trimming at V came to 1 base and at J to 0 bases, leaving 5 bases not matched to a gene. The germline gives CDR1 KGHSH, CDR2 LQKENI. This TCR was sampled from a man between 45 and 60 years old in good health and CMV-seropositive. The rearrangement joins TRBV18 to TRBJ2-2, with TRBD1 matching over 7 bases. Sequencing was performed on PBMCs. In DNA, the CDR3 is TGTGCCAGCTCACCACTTCCCGGGACAGCGAACACCGGGGAGCTGTTTTTT. It encodes CASSPLPGTANTGELFF.